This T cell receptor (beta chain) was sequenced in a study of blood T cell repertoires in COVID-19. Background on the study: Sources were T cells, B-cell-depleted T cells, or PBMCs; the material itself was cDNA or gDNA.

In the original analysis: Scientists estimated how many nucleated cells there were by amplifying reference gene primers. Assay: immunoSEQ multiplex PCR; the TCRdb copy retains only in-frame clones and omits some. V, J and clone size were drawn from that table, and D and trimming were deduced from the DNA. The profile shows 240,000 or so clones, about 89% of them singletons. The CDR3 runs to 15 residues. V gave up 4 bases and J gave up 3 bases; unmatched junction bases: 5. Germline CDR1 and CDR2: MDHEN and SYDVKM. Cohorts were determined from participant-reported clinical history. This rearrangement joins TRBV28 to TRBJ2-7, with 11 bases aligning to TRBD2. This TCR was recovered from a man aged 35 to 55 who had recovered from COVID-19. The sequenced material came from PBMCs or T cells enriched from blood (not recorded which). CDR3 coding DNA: TGTGCCAGCAGTTCTACGGGACTAGCGGTCTACGAGCAGTACTTC. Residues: CASSSTGLAVYEQYF. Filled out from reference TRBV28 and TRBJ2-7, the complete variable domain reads DVKVTQSSRYLVKRTGEKVFLECVQDMDHENMFWYRQDPGLGLRLIYFSYDVKMKEKGDIPEGYSVSREKKERFSLILESASTNQTSMYLCASSSTGLAVYEQYFGPGTRLTVT.